This T cell receptor (beta chain) was profiled in a study of cytomegalovirus exposure and HLA in healthy donors. The PCR used 60 Vbeta and 13 Jbeta primers. How the authors handled the data: In a later analysis, around 12 million of 83 million or so unique beta chains occurred in at least two donors. Repertoires were generated with immunoSEQ multiplex PCR, while TCRdb's copy carries only in-frame clones and drops some. The V and J calls and clone size are taken from that table; D and trimming were inferred from the DNA. The repertoire holds 170,000 or so clones, about three quarters seen once, with 3.1% in the top ten. Study-level findings and limits: Serostatus for CMV was the only available immune exposure information. Many donors carried some public TCRs, although rarity characterized most TCR sequences. A later look showed TCR association rates differing by HLA locus, highest for DRB1 and lowest for HLA-C.

On this clone: No antigen is known for it.

CDR3 length equals 18 residues. Germline V CDR1 and CDR2: MDHEN, SYDVKM. V was cut by 6 bases and J by 0 bases, with 23 bases left in between. The sequenced sample was PBMCs. V usage is TRBV28 and J usage is TRBJ1-1; D call uncertain. This receptor was obtained from a woman aged 50 to 60 in good health and CMV-seropositive. The CDR3 loop reads CASSPTRRRLLMNTEAFF. CDR3 DNA: TGTGCCAGCAGCCCCACTAGGCGCAGACTGCTTATGAACACTGAAGCTTTCTTT.